The rows below give T cell receptor beta chains drawn from one sample of a study of cytomegalovirus exposure and HLA in healthy donors. Assay: immunoSEQ multiplex PCR; the TCRdb copy retains only in-frame clones and omits some. The table lists fewer than 90,000 clones, almost 97% of them singletons, with over 1.5% in the top ten. The sequenced material came from PBMCs. The receptors derive from a man aged 18 to 30 in good health and CMV-seropositive. CDR3s include the opening cysteine and the closing phenylalanine or tryptophan. Fields, in order: CDR3 length, V gene, D gene, J gene, clone size, CDR3 protein, CDR3 DNA. D genes are given only for firm matches. A row's size may be missing; if present it is once, few, many or a size class.

length: 15; V: TRBV5-1; D: TRBD1; J: TRBJ2-2; size: .; CDR3: CASNVGQGFSGELFF; DNA: TGCGCCAGCAATGTGGGACAGGGGTTTTCCGGGGAGCTGTTTTTT
length: 14; V: TRBV10-3; D: .; J: TRBJ2-3; size: .; CDR3: CATITGTDTDTQYF; DNA: TGTGCCACCATTACAGGGACCGACACAGATACGCAGTATTTT
length: 16; V: TRBV30; D: TRBD2; J: TRBJ2-3; size: .; CDR3: CAWRLSGGWGTDTQYF; DNA: TGTGCCTGGAGACTCTCGGGGGGGTGGGGGACAGATACGCAGTATTTT
length: 13; V: TRBV18; D: .; J: TRBJ1-1; size: .; CDR3: CASSPSGGTEAFF; DNA: TGTGCCAGCTCACCGTCGGGGGGTACTGAAGCTTTCTTT
length: 14; V: TRBV13; D: .; J: TRBJ2-7; size: .; CDR3: CASSYGLGQYEQYF; DNA: TGTGCCAGCAGCTACGGACTGGGCCAGTACGAGCAGTACTTC
length: 13; V: TRBV27; D: TRBD2; J: TRBJ2-2; size: .; CDR3: CASSLGGNGELFF; DNA: TGTGCCAGCAGTTTGGGGGGGAACGGGGAGCTGTTTTTT
length: 13; V: TRBV11-3; D: .; J: TRBJ2-1; size: .; CDR3: CASSLGGLGEQFF; DNA: TGTGCCAGCAGCTTAGGGGGACTCGGTGAGCAGTTCTTC
length: 12; V: TRBV6-1; D: .; J: TRBJ2-1; size: once; CDR3: CASSMGANEQFF; DNA: TGTGCCAGCAGCATGGGGGCCAATGAGCAGTTCTTC
length: 13; V: TRBV19; D: .; J: TRBJ2-1; size: .; CDR3: CASSLGPGNEQFF; DNA: TGTGCCAGTAGTCTGGGGCCAGGCAATGAGCAGTTCTTC
length: 13; V: TRBV27; D: TRBD1; J: TRBJ1-4; size: .; CDR3: CASSRDRRDKLFF; DNA: TGTGCCAGCAGCCGGGACAGGCGTGACAAACTGTTTTTT
length: 13; V: TRBV27; D: .; J: TRBJ1-1; size: .; CDR3: CASGDWGQREAFF; DNA: TGTGCCAGCGGGGATTGGGGGCAGCGAGAAGCTTTCTTT
length: 16; V: TRBV21-1; D: .; J: TRBJ2-2; size: once; CDR3: CASSICGQVPTGELFF; DNA: TGTGCCAGCAGCATCTGCGGACAGGTTCCGACCGGGGAGCTGTTTTTT